This entry lists 29 T cell receptor beta chains sequenced from one sample in a study of cytomegalovirus exposure and HLA in healthy donors. Amplification used 60 Vbeta primers and 13 Jbeta primers. The protocol was immunoSEQ multiplex PCR, while the TCRdb copy is restricted to in-frame clones and leaves out a portion. Of around 110,000 clones detected, approximately 81% appear once; the ten largest clones hold 2.5% to 3.5%. The sample was PBMCs. Every receptor here comes from a woman between 18 and 29 years old in good health and CMV-seropositive.

This chain's CDR3 is CASREGQKQYGYTF. DNA for the CDR3: TGTGCCAGCAGGGAGGGACAGAAACAATATGGCTACACCTTC. The chain links TRBV6-1 to TRBJ1-2, with 7 nucleotides matching TRBD1. This CDR3 has 14 residues. V lost 6 bases and J lost 5; bases outside the gene matches: 9. The germline V gene has CDR1 MNHNS and CDR2 SASEGT.

V is TRBV21-1 and J is TRBJ2-5; the table's D call of TRBD2 was not tested on the DNA. The DNA end lines up better with TRBJ2-7; the J call may be wrong. TRBV21-1 counts as a pseudogene. The CDR3 has 12 residues. The CDR3: CASTYPPYEQYF. The CDR3 coding sequence is TGTGCCAGCACTTACCCCCCCTACGAGCAGTACTTC.

This chain links TRBV18 with TRBJ1-2, with 9 nucleotides matching TRBD1. There are 13 residues in the CDR3. Unmatched junction bases numbered 4, after V lost 6 bases and J lost 5 bases. Germline CDR1 KGHSH, CDR2 LQKENI. CDR3 nucleotide sequence: TGTGCCAGCTCCCAGGGACAGGGATATGGCTACACCTTC. Translated, it gives CASSQGQGYGYTF.

V usage is TRBV7-2 and J usage is TRBJ1-5, with 7 nucleotides matching TRBD1. The V segment lost 1 base and the J segment 7 bases; nucleotides outside the gene matches: 4. The CDR3 is 14 residues long. The germline CDR1 and CDR2 sequences are SGHTA and FQGNSA. This chain's CDR3 is CASSLERGRQPQHF. The CDR3, as DNA: TGTGCCAGCAGCTTAGAAAGGGGGCGGCAGCCCCAGCATTTT.

This chain links TRBV25-1 with TRBJ2-3; D gene ambiguous. This CDR3 has 13 amino acids. Germline-derived CDR1 and CDR2 are MGHDK and SYGVNS. Trimming took 3 bases from V and 2 from J, leaving 6 bases between them. The CDR3 is CASSDSYTDTQYF. The CDR3 nucleotides read TGTGCCAGCAGTGATAGTTACACAGATACGCAGTATTTT.

V gene TRBV25-1 combines with J gene TRBJ2-1; D not resolved. The germline V gene has CDR1 MGHDK and CDR2 SYGVNS. The CDR3 covers 15 residues. V lost 1 base to trimming and J lost 1 base, with 8 bases between them. CDR3 DNA: TGTGCCAGCAGTGAATCGTTCAGGTCCTACAATGAGCAGTTCTTC. This codes for CASSESFRSYNEQFF. The whole variable domain, filled in from reference TRBV25-1 and TRBJ2-1, reads EADIYQTPRYLVIGTGKKITLECSQTMGHDKMYWYQQDPGMELHLIHYSYGVNSTEKGDLSSESTVSRIRTEHFPLTLESARPSHTSQYLCASSESFRSYNEQFFGPGTRLTVL.

The J gene is TRBJ2-5, the V gene TRBV5-1, with TRBD1 identical over 8 bases. CDR3 length: 15 amino acids. V gave up 4 bases and J gave up 2 bases; unmatched junction bases: 7. Germline V CDR1 and CDR2: SGHRS, YFSETQ. CDR3 nucleotides: TGCGCCAGCAGCCCTATCACAGGGGGGCAAGAGACCCAGTACTTC. This codes for CASSPITGGQETQYF.

The CDR3 DNA is TGCGCCAGCAGCTTAGGCGGGAGTCACAATGAGCAGTTCTTC. Amino acids: CASSLGGSHNEQFF. The chain combines TRBV5-1 with TRBJ2-1; 7 nucleotides match TRBD2. V lost 2 bases and J lost 5; bases outside the gene matches: 4. From germline, CDR1 is SGHRS and CDR2 YFSETQ. This CDR3 has 14 amino acids.

This chain joins TRBV29-1 and TRBJ2-7; TRBD1 agrees at 10 bases. CDR3 size: 12 residues. After removal of 7 bases from V and 4 bases from J, the junction contained 4 bases not matched to a gene. Germline V CDR1 and CDR2: SQVTM, ANQGSEA. This CDR3 is CSAGQGFYEQYF. The DNA of the CDR3 is TGCAGCGCGGGACAGGGGTTTTACGAGCAGTACTTC.

The CDR3 region has the DNA TGCAGTGCTAGTGTACTCGAGCAGTTCTTC. Residues: CSASVLEQFF. V gene TRBV20-1 combines with J gene TRBJ2-1, with D hard to call. This CDR3 region has 10 residues. From germline, CDR1 is DFQATT and CDR2 SNEGSKA (reference sequence). V lost 3 bases and J lost 10, with 7 bases in between.

V and J are TRBV7-2 and TRBJ1-1; D ambiguous. The CDR3 has 13 amino acids. V was clipped by 5 bases and J by 0 bases, with 7 bases between them. CDR1 is SGHTA and CDR2 is FQGNSA in the germline V gene. The CDR3 DNA is TGTGCCAGCAGCCCCAATGTGAACACTGAAGCTTTCTTT. Amino acid sequence: CASSPNVNTEAFF.

This clone has a single count. V usage is TRBV6-5 and J usage is TRBJ1-5, with 9 bases aligning to TRBD1. The trim removed 5 bases at V and 5 bases at J, leaving 7 bases unmatched. The CDR3 covers 15 residues. Germline V gives CDR1 MNHEY, CDR2 SVGAGI. The CDR3 bases are TGTGCCAGCAGTCGGGACAGGGCGGGACATCAGCCCCAGCATTTT. As protein: CASSRDRAGHQPQHF.

The chain carries TRBV7-9 and TRBJ1-1; 8 bases align to TRBD1. The CDR3 has 17 residues. Germline lookup yields CDR1 SEHNR and CDR2 FQNEAQ (reference sequence). V dropped 6 bases and J dropped 0; count of bases not matched to a gene: 12. The CDR3 loop reads CASSSYGTGNMNTEAFF. CDR3 bases: TGTGCCAGCAGTTCGTATGGGACAGGAAATATGAACACTGAAGCTTTCTTT. Full variable domain (missing parts from reference TRBV7-9 and TRBJ1-1): DTGVSQNPRHKITKRGQNVTFRCDPISEHNRLYWYRQTLGQGPEFLTYFQNEAQLEKSRLLSDRFSAERPKGSFSTLEIQRTEQGDSAMYLCASSSYGTGNMNTEAFFGQGTRLTVV.

The genes are TRBV15 and TRBJ1-4, with a weak D call TRBD1 (5 bases). The CDR3 has 14 amino acids. V was trimmed by 0 bases and J by 8 bases, leaving 10 bases between them. Germline V gives CDR1 LNHNV, CDR2 YYDKDF (reference sequence). The CDR3 DNA follows: TGTGCCACCAGCAGAGATACGCAGGGCGAAAAACTGTTTTTT. Amino acids: CATSRDTQGEKLFF.

The chain is built from TRBV5-6 and TRBJ2-7; perhaps TRBD2 as D (5 bases). Trimming cost V 3 bases and J 7 bases, with 17 bases left between them. In germline, CDR1 is SGHDT, CDR2 YYEEEE. This CDR3 region has 14 residues. CDR3 protein: CASSWVASWEEQYF. The CDR3 DNA is TGTGCCAGCAGCTGGGTAGCGAGTTGGGAGGAGCAGTACTTC.

The chain uses TRBV6-1 and TRBJ1-2; D might be TRBD1 (5 bases). V was shortened by 2 bases and J by 4 bases, with 5 bases between the two germline ends. The CDR3 has 12 amino acids. Germline CDR1 MNHNS, CDR2 SASEGT. CDR3 in amino acids: CASSERGYGYTF. The CDR3 DNA reads as TGTGCCAGCAGTGAAAGGGGCTATGGCTACACCTTC.

The chain couples TRBV19 to TRBJ2-3; 10 nucleotides align to TRBD2. Germline-derived CDR1 and CDR2 are LNHDA and SQIVND (reference sequence). Germline trimming cut 2 bases from V and 3 bases from J; bases unmatched to any gene: 8. The CDR3 is 17 residues long. This CDR3 reads CASSIRPAGGGTDTQYF. CDR3 in DNA: TGTGCCAGTAGTATACGTCCAGCGGGAGGGGGGACAGATACGCAGTATTTT. The full variable domain, with the rest looked up from reference TRBV19 and TRBJ2-3, is DGGITQSPKYLFRKEGQNVTLSCEQNLNHDAMYWYRQDPGQGLRLIYYSQIVNDFQKGDIAEGYSVSREKKESFPLTVTSAQKNPTAFYLCASSIRPAGGGTDTQYFGPGTRLTVL.

The chain joins TRBV6-5 to TRBJ2-3; D is undetermined. From germline, CDR1 is MNHEY and CDR2 SVGAGI. This CDR3 has 12 residues. V was trimmed by 6 bases and J by 2 bases, leaving 6 bases between them. As DNA, the CDR3 is TGTGCCAGCAGCCGAGACACAGATACGCAGTATTTT. Amino acids: CASSRDTDTQYF.

The table lists this clone with a few counts. V and J are TRBV15 and TRBJ2-1, with unresolved D. Trimming left V 2 bases short and J 6 bases short, with 11 bases between. CDR1 is LNHNV, CDR2 YYDKDF, per germline (reference sequence). This CDR3 is built from 14 residues. CDR3 nucleotides: TGTGCCACCAGCAGACCGAGTTATTCCAATGAGCAGTTCTTC. Translation: CATSRPSYSNEQFF.

Regarding this clone: Other DNA sequences of this sample code for an identical CDR3. The CDR3 sequence: CASSLRTGAYEQYF. In nucleotides, the CDR3 is TGCGCCAGCAGCTTGCGGACAGGGGCCTACGAGCAGTACTTC. V is TRBV5-1 and J is TRBJ2-7; 9 bases match TRBD1. V lost 1 base to trimming and J lost 2 bases; unmatched junction nucleotides: 1. The CDR3 has 14 residues. The germline V gene encodes CDR1 SGHRS and CDR2 YFSETQ.

This chain uses TRBV21-1 with TRBJ2-7; TRBD2 is taken as the D call from the table, unchecked against the DNA. TRBV21-1 is assigned pseudogene status. This CDR3 spans 15 amino acids. In DNA form, the CDR3 reads TGTGCCAGCAGCAAGGGGACTACCAAGGCTTACGAGCAGTACTTC. Its translation is CASSKGTTKAYEQYF.

The gene calls are TRBV2 and TRBJ2-4, with D tentatively TRBD2 (6 bases). V was cut by 1 base and J by 11 bases, with 6 bases left in between. CDR1 SNHLY and CDR2 FYNNEI come from the germline V gene. There are 11 residues in the CDR3. The CDR3 sequence: CASSEGGVQYF. CDR3 DNA: TGTGCCAGCAGTGAAGGGGGGGTTCAGTACTTC.

The chain joins TRBV6-4 to TRBJ1-2; D perhaps matches TRBD1 (6 bases). Trimming removed 6 bases at V and 8 bases at J, with 16 bases between. Germline loops: CDR1 MRHNA, CDR2 SNTAGT. The CDR3 has 13 amino acids. The CDR3 DNA reads as TGTGCCAGCAGGGGTCCGGGACAAGCGGGCTACACCTTC. Residues: CASRGPGQAGYTF.

The CDR3 DNA sequence: TGTGCCAGCAGCCAGTATCTGACAGGGCTTATGAACACTGAAGCTTTCTTT. Translating it yields CASSQYLTGLMNTEAFF. The chain joins TRBV4-2 to TRBJ1-1, with TRBD1 matching 7 bases. CDR3 length equals 17 residues. The germline gives CDR1 LGHNA, CDR2 YNFKEQ. The V gene end was trimmed by 3 bases and the J gene end by 0 bases; junction bases not matched to a gene: 10.

This chain links TRBV7-9 with TRBJ2-4; maybe TRBD2 (5 bases). Germline V gene lookup returns CDR1 SEHNR and CDR2 FQNEAQ (reference sequence). The CDR3 is made up of 15 amino acids. V gave up 4 bases and J gave up 8 bases, with 18 bases separating them. DNA for the CDR3: TGTGCCAGCAGCTGGGTAACCGGAGGCGAAGACATTCAGTACTTC. This encodes CASSWVTGGEDIQYF. The full variable domain, completed using reference TRBV7-9 and TRBJ2-4, is DTGVSQNPRHKITKRGQNVTFRCDPISEHNRLYWYRQTLGQGPEFLTYFQNEAQLEKSRLLSDRFSAERPKGSFSTLEIQRTEQGDSAMYLCASSWVTGGEDIQYFGAGTRLSVL.

The V gene is TRBV6-1, the J gene TRBJ1-5; no reliable D call. In germline, CDR1 is MNHNS, CDR2 SASEGT. The ends were cut back, 4 bases at V and 5 bases at J, with 15 bases in the middle. This CDR3 comprises 15 residues. The CDR3 nucleotides are TGTGCCAGCAGTGGAATGGGAGGTTGGGATCAGCCCCAGCATTTT. It is translated as CASSGMGGWDQPQHF.

The chain couples TRBV30 to TRBJ1-1; 7 bases fit TRBD1. This CDR3 region has 16 residues. Unmatched junction bases numbered 13, after V lost 4 bases and J lost 2 bases. CDR1 and CDR2 (germline): GTSNPN, SVGIG (reference sequence). The CDR3 here is CAWTSQDRDSNTEAFF. The CDR3 nucleotides read TGTGCCTGGACCTCACAGGACCGGGACAGTAACACTGAAGCTTTCTTT.

This rearrangement joins TRBV19 to TRBJ1-1; possible D gene TRBD1, 5 bases. Germline V lookup: CDR1 LNHDA, CDR2 SQIVND (reference sequence). V was clipped by 5 bases and J by 1 base, with 17 bases between them. CDR3 length equals 16 residues. The CDR3 here is CASSSFLGGRNTEAFF. The CDR3 DNA is TGTGCCAGTAGTTCCTTCCTGGGGGGTCGGAACACTGAAGCTTTCTTT.

The genes are TRBV6-1 and TRBJ1-1, with 8 bases that match TRBD1. Germline V gene lookup returns CDR1 MNHNS and CDR2 SASEGT. The V segment lost 5 bases and the J segment 4 bases; nucleotides outside the gene matches: 3. The CDR3 is made up of 13 amino acids. Written as DNA, the CDR3 is TGTGCCAGCAGTTTAACAGGGGGCACTGAAGCTTTCTTT. Translation: CASSLTGGTEAFF.